The rows below give T cell receptor beta chains drawn from one sample of a study of PD-L1 blockade in urothelial cancer. The data were produced by immunoSEQ multiplex PCR, yet TCRdb's version contains in-frame clones alone and is incomplete. The sample shows tens of thousands of clones, 80% to 90% of them seen only once. This specimen was PBMCs, taken around atezolizumab (anti-PD-L1) treatment. The source is a man between 65 and 79 years old with urothelial cancer. CDR3s include the opening cysteine and the closing phenylalanine or tryptophan. Each record gives: J gene, clone size, D gene, V gene, CDR3 DNA, CDR3 protein. D genes are given only for firm matches. A row's size may be missing; if present it is once, few, many or a size class.

>TRBJ2-1|.|.|TRBV6-6
TGTGCCAGCAGTTTCACGCCCCGGGGGTACTACAATGAGCAGTTCTTC
CASSFTPRGYYNEQFF
>TRBJ1-1|.|.|TRBV5-4
TGTGCCAGCAGCTTTGGGGGAGGACAGAACACTGAAGCTTTCTTT
CASSFGGGQNTEAFF
>TRBJ2-7|.|TRBD2|TRBV11-2
TGTGCCAGCAGCCTTAACCACCCGGGCGCTAGCGGGAGGGCCGGGCAGTACTTC
CASSLNHPGASGRAGQYF
>TRBJ2-2|.|.|TRBV5-5
TGTGCCAGCAGCTCCCAAGTTATAGCGTCCGGGGAGCTGTTTTTT
CASSSQVIASGELFF
>TRBJ2-2|few|TRBD2|TRBV19
TGTGCCAGTAGAAGGACTAGCGGGACGAACACCGGGGAGCTGTTTTTT
CASRRTSGTNTGELFF
>TRBJ2-7|.|TRBD1|TRBV10-3
TGTGCCATCAGTGAGGGGGGACAGTACGAGCAGTACTTC
CAISEGGQYEQYF
>TRBJ2-5|.|TRBD1|TRBV7-7
TGTGCTAGCAGCCCGACAGGGCGACGGGAGACCCAGTACTTC
CASSPTGRRETQYF
>TRBJ2-6|.|.|TRBV5-1
TGCGCCAGCAGCCCGCTAGCGCGTCGCGCTGTCTCTGGGGCCAACGTCCTGACTTTC
CASSPLARRAVSGANVLTF
>TRBJ1-4|once|TRBD1|TRBV18
TGTGCCAGCTCATCAGGGGGCACGGAAGAAAAACTGTTTTTT
CASSSGGTEEKLFF
>TRBJ2-2|.|.|TRBV10-2
TGCGCCAGCAGGCAGGCGAACACCGGGGAGCTGTTTTTT
CASRQANTGELFF
>TRBJ2-2|.|.|TRBV7-9
TGTGCCAGCAGTTCTCAGGGATCCACCGGGGAGCTGTTTTTT
CASSSQGSTGELFF
>TRBJ1-5|.|TRBD1|TRBV5-6
TGTGCCAGCAGCTTGGGGACAGGGGGCTGGCAGCCCCAGCATTTT
CASSLGTGGWQPQHF
>TRBJ1-1|.|.|TRBV5-1
TGCGCCAGCAGGCCCACCGGGACACCCAACACTGAAGCTTTCTTT
CASRPTGTPNTEAFF
>TRBJ2-2|.|TRBD2|TRBV9
TGTGCCAGCAGCTCGCGGTTTAGCGGGAGGGGAACCGGGGAGCTGTTTTTT
CASSSRFSGRGTGELFF
>TRBJ2-7|.|TRBD2|TRBV5-1
TGCGCCAGCAGCGTATACCAAGGCACAGGACTAGCGGGACCGAATTACGAGCAGTACTTC
CASSVYQGTGLAGPNYEQYF
>TRBJ2-3|once|.|TRBV6-4
TGTGCCAGCAGTGAAGACAGTGGCACAGATACGCAGTATTTT
CASSEDSGTDTQYF